This TCR beta chain was sequenced for a study of blood T cell repertoires in COVID-19. Germline V lookup: CDR1 LGHNT, CDR2 FRNRAP. This CDR3 region has 14 residues. The V end lost 8 bases, the J end lost 8 bases, and 19 bases lay between the germline ends. TCRdb's table, derived via immunoSEQ multiplex PCR, lists solely in-frame clones and lacks some. The data contain roughly 150,000 clones, over 70% of them singletons. Sequencing was performed on PBMCs or T cells enriched from blood (not recorded which). This rearrangement joins TRBV12-5 to TRBJ2-1, with D perhaps TRBD2 (5 bases). The TCR sequence derives from a woman between 40 and 50 years old with acute COVID-19. CDR3 in DNA: TGTGCTAGTAGGGTAGTGAGCCAGGAGGATGAGCAGTTCTTC. This gives the protein CASRVVSQEDEQFF.